This passage covers 26 T cell receptor beta chains from one sample sequenced in a study of Graves' ophthalmopathy and Graves' hyperthyroidism (dated by TCRdb to about 2018). TCRdb shows the sequencer as Illumina HiSeq 2000. TCR beta CDR3 regions were amplified from RNA transcripts for repertoire sequencing. HTBI primers and the Qiagen OneStep RT-PCR kit were used in a first-round RT-PCR, which was followed by a second-round multiplex PCR, size selection and purification. The raw public data were reprocessed by TCRdb itself: fastp quality trimming at Q25, MiXCR clonotype calling, in-frame beta chains only. Rows are combined by CDR3 protein, so each entry shows the most common genes and DNA. This sample lists just over 600,000 distinct CDR3 sequences; about 20% were detected once. In total, the top ten clones hold 7.1% of the sample. Sequences were obtained from peripheral blood. The receptors stem from a woman aged 18 to 35 with stable Graves' hyperthyroidism. Some clones in this sample may be carry-over from other donors' samples. Donor details come from another sample of the same person, matched by shared clones.

Many counts were recorded for this clonotype. J is TRBJ1-2 and V is TRBV29-1; perhaps TRBD1 as D (5 bases). The CDR3 has 16 residues. Germline CDR1 reads SQVTM; CDR2 reads ANQGSEA. V was shortened by 0 bases and J by 0 bases, with 14 bases between the two germline ends. The CDR3 here is CSVEDHSRETNYGYTF. The CDR3 nucleotides read TGCAGCGTTGAAGATCATAGCAGGGAAACTAACTATGGCTACACCTTC.

This clonotype was picked up many times. The chain employs TRBV11-2 and TRBJ1-1, with D unresolved. The V gene lost 5 bases and the J gene lost 8 bases, with 15 bases spanning the gap. The CDR3 runs 13 residues. The germline V gene encodes CDR1 SGHAT and CDR2 FQNNGV. Written as DNA, the CDR3 is TGTGCCAGCAGCAGGGAAACTGGTACGGAAGCTTTCTTT. The encoded protein is CASSRETGTEAFF.

Ten or more counts support this clonotype. Here the CDR3 DNA reads TGTGCCAGCAGTTCCGGGACACTAAAAGAGACCCAGTACTTC. It yields the protein CASSSGTLKETQYF. V and J are TRBV6-5 and TRBJ2-5; possible D gene TRBD1, 6 bases. Germline V gene lookup returns CDR1 MNHEY and CDR2 SVGAGI. This CDR3 is built from 14 residues. The V end lost 4 bases, the J end lost 3 bases, and 12 bases lay between the germline ends.

This clonotype was seen a handful of times. This chain uses TRBV3-1 with TRBJ2-7; D unclear. Germline CDR1 LGHDT, CDR2 YNNKEL (reference sequence). The CDR3 spans 14 residues. Trimming removed 1 base at V and 6 bases at J, with 13 bases between. The CDR3: CASSQVLGRAEQYF. CDR3 in DNA: TGTGCCAGCAGCCAAGTTTTAGGTAGGGCCGAGCAGTACTTC.

CDR3 region: CASAGTNTGELFF. CDR3 nucleotides: TGCGCCAGCGCGGGGACGAACACCGGGGAGCTGTTTTTT. This chain links TRBV10-1 with TRBJ2-2, with a weak D call TRBD2 (6 bases). Trimming shortened V by 8 bases and J by 0 bases, and 7 bases separated the two germline ends. The germline CDR1 and CDR2 sequences are WNHNN and SYGVQD (reference sequence). This CDR3 has 13 amino acids.

This chain connects TRBV6-1 to TRBJ1-5; no firm D call. The CDR3 sequence is 13 residues long. Trimming removed 11 bases from V and 2 bases from J, with 13 bases in between. Germline CDR1 is MNHNS and CDR2 is SASEGT. CDR3 in DNA: TGTGCCGGGTCCGGGAGGGGCAATCAGCCCCAGCATTTT. Its translation: CAGSGRGNQPQHF.

This clonotype was recorded at least ten times. The V gene is TRBV29-1, the J gene TRBJ1-2, with no clear D. This CDR3 contains 10 residues. V gave up 2 bases and J gave up 4 bases, with 2 bases separating them. Looked up from germline, CDR1 is SQVTM and CDR2 is ANQGSEA. The CDR3 region has the DNA TGCAGCGTTGAAAGCTATGGCTACACCTTC. Its protein product is CSVESYGYTF. Together with reference TRBV29-1 and TRBJ1-2, the CDR3 gives the full variable domain: SAVISQKPSRDICQRGTSLTIQCQVDSQVTMMFWYRQQPGQSLTLIATANQGSEATYESGFVIDKFPISRPNLTFSTLTVSNMSPEDSSIYLCSVESYGYTFGSGTRLTVV.

The chain has TRBV9 and TRBJ2-7, with TRBD2 as a possible D gene (5 bases). The V and J ends lost 0 bases and 3 bases respectively, with 13 bases between them. The CDR3 loop spans 15 amino acids. The V gene's germline CDR1 is SGDLS and CDR2 YYNGEE. The CDR3 is CASSVVDGVGYEQYF. The CDR3 bases are TGTGCCAGCAGCGTAGTCGACGGGGTGGGCTACGAGCAGTACTTC.

This clonotype was observed many times. The rearrangement joins TRBV2 to TRBJ1-2; D is unclear. V was clipped by 1 base and J by 0 bases, with 6 bases between them. The CDR3 sequence is 14 residues long. Germline loops: CDR1 SNHLY, CDR2 FYNNEI. The CDR3 is CASSEVGANYGYTF. In DNA form, the CDR3 reads TGTGCCAGCAGTGAAGTCGGAGCTAACTATGGCTACACCTTC. Complete variable domain (other parts from reference TRBV2 and TRBJ1-2): EPEVTQTPSHQVTQMGQEVILRCVPISNHLYFYWYRQILGQKVEFLVSFYNNEISEKSEIFDDQFSVERPDGSNFTLKIRSTKLEDSAMYFCASSEVGANYGYTFGSGTRLTVV.

This clonotype was counted ten times or more. V usage is TRBV5-1 and J usage is TRBJ1-2; D not resolved. Germline CDR1 and CDR2: SGHRS and YFSETQ. V was pared by 4 bases and J by 4 bases, with 11 bases between. The CDR3 totals 13 residues. CDR3 in DNA: TGCGCCAGCAGCGGGCCGGAGAGCTATGGCTACACCTTC. Translation: CASSGPESYGYTF.

This clonotype was recorded at least ten times. The genes are TRBV28 and TRBJ1-1; D uncertain. The germline V and J ends were trimmed by 3 bases and 5 bases, with 7 bases remaining between them. The CDR3 loop spans 12 amino acids. CDR1 MDHEN and CDR2 SYDVKM come from the germline V gene. CDR3 protein: CASSFRWTEAFF. CDR3 sequence (DNA): TGTGCCAGCAGTTTCCGTTGGACTGAAGCTTTCTTT. Filled out from reference TRBV28 and TRBJ1-1, the complete variable domain reads DVKVTQSSRYLVKRTGEKVFLECVQDMDHENMFWYRQDPGLGLRLIYFSYDVKMKEKGDIPEGYSVSREKKERFSLILESASTNQTSMYLCASSFRWTEAFFGQGTRLTVV.

V is TRBV6-2 or TRBV6-3 and J is TRBJ1-5, with 9 bases that match TRBD1. The germline gives CDR1 MNHEY, CDR2 SVGEGT. The CDR3 spans 18 residues. V trimming: 3 bases; J trimming: 4 bases; junction bases outside the gene matches: 13. The CDR3 nucleotides are TGTGCCAGCAGTTATAAGGGGACAGGGATTCGTACGAATCAGCCCCAGCATTTT. Translated, it gives CASSYKGTGIRTNQPQHF.

The J gene is TRBJ1-5, the V gene TRBV7-3; perhaps TRBD1 as D (5 bases). The V gene's germline CDR1 is SGHTA and CDR2 FQGTGA. The CDR3 is 12 amino acids. The ends were cut back, 8 bases at V and 4 bases at J, with 9 bases in the middle. CDR3 protein: CASPRVNQPQHF. Written as DNA, the CDR3 is TGTGCCAGCCCCAGGGTTAATCAGCCCCAGCATTTT.

Only a few counts were recorded for this clonotype. V gene TRBV18 combines with J gene TRBJ2-2; unclear D gene. The CDR3 runs 13 residues. Germline V gene data show CDR1 as KGHSH and CDR2 as LQKENI. Trimming removed 3 bases at V and 10 bases at J, with 12 bases between. CDR3 amino acids: CASSPREKEELFF. The CDR3 DNA is TGTGCCAGCTCACCCCGCGAGAAGGAGGAGCTGTTTTTT.

This clonotype was recorded many times. The chain is built from TRBV12-3 or TRBV12-4 and TRBJ1-5; TRBD1 is a possible D gene (5 bases). V was cut by 7 bases and J by 7 bases, with 11 bases left in between. The CDR3 runs 12 residues. The DNA for the CDR3 is TGTGCCAGCACCCTGGGGCGGCAGCCCCAGCATTTT. Translation: CASTLGRQPQHF.

This clonotype was observed at least ten times. The chain combines TRBV29-1 with TRBJ1-1; possibly TRBD1 for D (5 bases). CDR1 and CDR2 from the germline V gene are SQVTM and ANQGSEA. Trimming left V 0 bases short and J 5 bases short, with 19 bases between. The CDR3 spans 16 residues. The CDR3 nucleotides are TGCAGCGTTGAAGATCAGGGCCGCGCGTTGCGGACTGAAGCTTTCTTT. It codes for CSVEDQGRALRTEAFF.

This clonotype was found many times. The chain carries TRBV6-5 and TRBJ1-4; D is possibly TRBD1 (6 bases). The CDR3 extends over 15 amino acids. Germline V gene lookup returns CDR1 MNHEY and CDR2 SVGAGI. V was cut by 0 bases and J by 8 bases, with 13 bases left in between. Here the CDR3 reads CASSYSWQGREKLFF. DNA for the CDR3: TGTGCCAGCAGTTACTCATGGCAGGGGCGGGAAAAACTGTTTTTT.

This clonotype was seen more than once but under ten times. V and J are TRBV25-1 and TRBJ1-1; TRBD1 might be the D (5 bases). Germline lookup yields CDR1 MGHDK and CDR2 SYGVNS. The V end was cut by 7 bases, the J end by 6 bases, with 15 bases between. The CDR3 totals 13 residues. The CDR3 loop reads CASMGLALAEAFF. CDR3 nucleotide sequence: TGTGCCAGCATGGGACTGGCGCTTGCTGAAGCTTTCTTT.

The table lists this clonotype with many counts. This sequence joins TRBV11-2 and TRBJ2-7; D perhaps matches TRBD2 (6 bases). The V gene lost 0 bases and the J gene lost 1 base, with 10 bases spanning the gap. Per the germline V gene, CDR1 is SGHAT and CDR2 is FQNNGV. The CDR3 totals 15 residues. The CDR3 loop reads CASSLDVTSSYEQYF. The DNA for the CDR3 is TGTGCCAGCAGCTTAGATGTGACTAGTTCCTACGAGCAGTACTTC.

The table lists this clonotype with many counts. This chain links TRBV10-3 with TRBJ1-5, with D maybe TRBD1 (6 bases). This CDR3 has 14 amino acids. Germline V lookup: CDR1 ENHRY, CDR2 SYGVKD. V was shortened by 0 bases and J by 6 bases, with 9 bases between the two germline ends. CDR3 protein: CAISESRGAQPQHF. The CDR3 DNA sequence: TGTGCCATCAGTGAGTCGAGGGGGGCTCAGCCCCAGCATTTT.

With respect to this clonotype: Since a much larger clone is just one base distant, this may be a read error. The CDR3 carries no conserved terminal phenylalanine or tryptophan, so it likely arises from a read error. V is TRBV20-1 and J is TRBJ2-7, with D uncertain. Germline V CDR1 and CDR2: DFQATT, SNEGSKA (reference sequence). The CDR3 is 10 amino acids. V was clipped by 3 bases and J by 4 bases, with 4 bases between them. The CDR3 DNA is TGCAGTGCTAGCCGGTACGAGCAGTACCTC. It is translated as CSASRYEQYL.

This clonotype has at least ten counts. CDR3 sequence reads: CASSLGRTQYF. The CDR3 coding sequence is TGTGCCAGCAGTTTGGGCCGGACCCAGTACTTC. The V gene is TRBV27, the J gene TRBJ2-5; D is undetermined. Trimming left V 3 bases short and J 7 bases short, with 6 bases between. Germline values: CDR1 MNHEY, CDR2 SMNVEV (reference sequence). The length of the CDR3 is 11 residues.

The chain carries TRBV6-5 and TRBJ1-6; 8 nucleotides agree with TRBD1. Trimming took 2 bases from V and 10 from J; bases not matched to a gene: 7. Per the germline V gene, CDR1 is MNHEY and CDR2 is SVGAGI. The CDR3 covers 15 residues. CDR3 sequence (DNA): TGTGCCAGCAGTTACCGGGACAGGCTAGGATCACCCCTCCACTTT. It yields the protein CASSYRDRLGSPLHF.

About this clonotype itself: The junction departs from the called germline gene at one end, perhaps through a read error. The CDR3 DNA sequence: TGTGCCACCGCCCATAACCAGGGTGAAGCTTGCTTT. Translating gives CATAHNQGEACF. The chain carries TRBV10-3 and TRBJ1-1, with D perhaps matching TRBD1 (5 bases). The germline V gene has CDR1 ENHRY and CDR2 SYGVKD. This CDR3 has 12 amino acids.

This clonotype was counted many times. This sequence joins TRBV29-1 and TRBJ2-7, with TRBD1 matching 8 bases. The CDR3 runs to 13 residues. Trimming cost V 7 bases and J 3 bases; bases outside gene matches: 8. Germline lookup yields CDR1 SQVTM and CDR2 ANQGSEA. The chain's CDR3 is CSARRDRHYEQYF. CDR3 in DNA: TGCAGCGCACGCCGGGACAGGCACTACGAGCAGTACTTC.

This clonotype was detected ten times or more. The rearrangement uses TRBV5-4 and TRBJ1-1; tentatively, D is TRBD1 (5 bases). The germline gives CDR1 SGHNT, CDR2 YYREEE (reference sequence). V gave up 1 base and J gave up 1 base, with 14 bases separating them. The CDR3 loop spans 16 amino acids. The CDR3 DNA is TGTGCCAGCAGCTTGCCCCAGGCGACAGCGAACACTGAAGCTTTCTTT. Its protein product is CASSLPQATANTEAFF.